The 20 T cell receptor beta chains listed next were all sequenced from one sample in a study of beta chain features in type 1 diabetes. Expressed TCRB transcripts were sequenced after all isolated RNA was converted to cDNA. TCRdb keeps only in-frame clones here, not all; method: immunoSEQ multiplex PCR. Among about 620,000 clones listed, about a sixth were seen once. The sequenced material came from naive CD4+ T cells from blood. All receptors come from a man in his late teens or twenties in good health.

This clone was seen more than once but under ten times. The chain is built from TRBV19 and TRBJ2-2; no firm D call. Trimming took off 6 bases at V and 5 bases at J, with 10 bases between the two ends. The CDR3 totals 13 residues. Germline V gene sequence: CDR1 LNHDA, CDR2 SQIVND (reference sequence). CDR3 residues: CASRMDGTGELFF. Written as DNA, the CDR3 is TGTGCCAGTAGAATGGATGGAACCGGGGAGCTGTTTTTT.

This rearrangement joins TRBV9 to TRBJ2-5; TRBD1 aligns across 12 bases. The V segment lost 4 bases and the J segment 4 bases; nucleotides outside the gene matches: 11. Germline loops: CDR1 SGDLS, CDR2 YYNGEE. The CDR3 totals 17 residues. The CDR3 bases are TGTGCCAGCAGCCGAACCTCGGGACAGGGGGCCCGAGAGACCCAGTACTTC. It is translated as CASSRTSGQGARETQYF. Variable domain in full (rest from reference TRBV9 and TRBJ2-5): DSGVTQTPKHLITATGQRVTLRCSPRSGDLSVYWYQQSLDQGLQFLIQYYNGEERAKGNILERFSAQQFPDLHSELNLSSLELGDSALYFCASSRTSGQGARETQYFGPGTRLLVL.

The rearrangement joins TRBV2 to TRBJ1-5, with D possibly TRBD1 on 5 matching bases. The CDR3 consists of 13 residues. The germline gives CDR1 SNHLY, CDR2 FYNNEI. The V end was cut by 7 bases, the J end by 2 bases, with 9 bases between. The CDR3 protein is CASIREGNQPQHF. The CDR3 DNA follows: TGTGCCAGCATCAGGGAGGGCAATCAGCCCCAGCATTTT.

The J gene is TRBJ1-2, the V gene TRBV2; 7 bases fit TRBD1. Germline assignment: CDR1 SNHLY and CDR2 FYNNEI. The V segment lost 4 bases and the J segment 4 bases; nucleotides outside the gene matches: 3. The CDR3 has 13 residues. This chain's CDR3 is CASSATGSYGYTF. CDR3 in DNA: TGTGCCAGCAGTGCGACAGGGTCCTATGGCTACACCTTC.

This clone has more than one count but fewer than ten. This chain connects TRBV14 to TRBJ2-5; D possibly corresponds to TRBD2 (6 bases). Between the trimmed V and J ends, which lost 4 bases and 1 base, there was a span of 13 bases. The germline V gene encodes CDR1 SGHDN and CDR2 FVKESK. The CDR3 runs 15 residues. CDR3 nucleotides: TGTGCCAGCAGCCCGGGGGAGACAATCCAAGAGACCCAGTACTTC. Amino acid sequence: CASSPGETIQETQYF.

A note on this clone: Germline is not matched at one junction end, which may reflect a read error. J is TRBJ2-1 and V is TRBV10-3; tentative D call: TRBD2 (5 bases). The germline CDR1 and CDR2 sequences are ENHRY and SYGVKD. The CDR3 sequence is 14 residues long. The CDR3 sequence is CAISAASSHNEQFF. In nucleotides, the CDR3 is TGTGCCATCAGTGCGGCTAGCTCCCACAATGAGCAGTTCTTC.

This clone was seen only a few times. At the DNA level, this CDR3 is encoded by other sequences in the same sample as well. The chain combines TRBV30 with TRBJ1-5; 9 positions agree with TRBD1. Trimming removed 5 bases from V and 5 bases from J; junction bases left unmatched: 7. Per germline, CDR1 GTSNPN and CDR2 SVGIG (reference sequence). This CDR3 is built from 14 residues. CDR3 amino acids: CAWAADRGYQPQHF. The CDR3 coding sequence is TGTGCCTGGGCTGCCGACAGGGGGTATCAGCCCCAGCATTTT.

This chain links TRBV29-1 with TRBJ1-2; perhaps TRBD1 as D (6 bases). Germline-derived CDR1 and CDR2 are SQVTM and ANQGSEA. The CDR3 runs to 13 residues. Deletions cut 7 bases from V and 5 bases from J, with 17 bases between. CDR3 sequence reads: CSDSGASWYGYTF. The DNA for the CDR3 is TGCAGCGATTCAGGGGCGAGTTGGTATGGCTACACCTTC.

This clone has more than one count but fewer than ten. V and J are TRBV4-3 and TRBJ2-3; the match to TRBD1 covers 7 bases. Germline assignment: CDR1 LGHNA and CDR2 YSLEER. With V trimmed by 3 bases and J by 3 bases, 9 bases remained unmatched. This CDR3 has 16 amino acids. The CDR3 DNA is TGCGCCAGCAGCCACTTCCGACAGGGCGGGACAGATACGCAGTATTTT. Residues: CASSHFRQGGTDTQYF.

This clone was seen a few times. Other DNA sequences in this sample translate to the same CDR3. The gene calls are TRBV9 and TRBJ2-3; unclear D gene. Germline CDR1 is SGDLS and CDR2 is YYNGEE. The CDR3 spans 14 residues. V lost 0 bases, J lost 0 bases, and 5 bases lay in between. CDR3 in DNA: TGTGCCAGCAGCGTAGGACGGAGCACAGATACGCAGTATTTT. Translation: CASSVGRSTDTQYF.

This clone occurred a few times. The V and J genes are TRBV30 and TRBJ1-2, with a tentative D call TRBD1 (6 bases). This CDR3 spans 15 amino acids. V was clipped by 0 bases and J by 1 base, with 12 bases between them. CDR1 and CDR2 (germline): GTSNPN, SVGIG (reference sequence). CDR3 residues: CAWSVGGARNYGYTF. The DNA for the CDR3 is TGTGCCTGGAGTGTAGGGGGGGCGCGTAACTATGGCTACACCTTC. Together with reference TRBV30 and TRBJ1-2, the CDR3 gives the full variable domain: SQTIHQWPATLVQPVGSPLSLECTVEGTSNPNLYWYRQAAGRGLQLLFYSVGIGQISSEVPQNLSASRPQDRQFILSSKKLLLSDSGFYLCAWSVGGARNYGYTFGSGTRLTVV.

This clone was picked up one time. The rearrangement joins TRBV7-2 to TRBJ2-7, with 8 bases lining up with TRBD1. Trimming removed 10 bases from V and 2 bases from J; junction bases left unmatched: 7. The germline CDR1 and CDR2 sequences are SGHTA and FQGNSA. The CDR3 spans 13 residues. The CDR3 DNA reads as TGTGCCATCATGACAGGGGCGACCTACGAGCAGTACTTC. Translating it yields CAIMTGATYEQYF.

CDR3: CASSLSGTQNTGELFF. The CDR3 bases are TGTGCCAGCAGCTTATCCGGGACCCAGAACACCGGGGAGCTGTTTTTT. The genes are TRBV7-2 and TRBJ2-2; D possibly matches TRBD1 or TRBD2 (5 bases each). Trimming shortened V by 2 bases and J by 1 base, and 11 bases separated the two germline ends. Per the germline V gene, CDR1 is SGHTA and CDR2 is FQGNSA. This CDR3 comprises 16 residues.

This clone was seen a handful of times. V and J are TRBV29-1 and TRBJ2-1; possibly TRBD2 for D (6 bases). This CDR3 has 13 residues. CDR1 and CDR2 (germline): SQVTM, ANQGSEA. V was cut by 2 bases and J by 7 bases, with 12 bases left in between. The CDR3 nucleotides are TGCAGCGTTGAAAGGACTGCGGGGAATGAGCAGTTCTTC. It is translated as CSVERTAGNEQFF.

The chain is built from TRBV18 and TRBJ1-1; D not resolved. V lost 3 bases to trimming and J lost 8 bases, with 13 bases between them. From germline, CDR1 is KGHSH and CDR2 LQKENI. The CDR3 spans 13 residues. CDR3 amino acids: CASSPRRTHEAFF. In nucleotides, the CDR3 is TGTGCCAGCTCACCCAGACGGACCCACGAAGCTTTCTTT.

The table lists this clone with a count of one. The chain has TRBV5-6 and TRBJ2-7; D remains ambiguous. The CDR3 is made up of 10 amino acids. Germline V lookup: CDR1 SGHDT, CDR2 YYEEEE. V lost 7 bases to trimming and J lost 2 bases, with 4 bases between them. The chain's CDR3 is CASGAYEQYF. The CDR3 nucleotides are TGTGCCAGCGGAGCCTACGAGCAGTACTTC.

This clone was found a few times. This chain links TRBV28 with TRBJ1-5; 8 nucleotides align to TRBD1. V was clipped by 6 bases and J by 6 bases; unmatched bases: 10. The CDR3 runs to 15 residues. From germline, CDR1 is MDHEN and CDR2 SYDVKM. CDR3 DNA sequence: TGTGCCAGCAGACTCCAACAGGGGGAAAGTCAGCCCCAGCATTTT. Translation gives CASRLQQGESQPQHF.

The V call is TRBV30, the J call TRBJ1-2; D is undetermined. CDR1 and CDR2 from the germline V gene are GTSNPN and SVGIG (reference sequence). The CDR3 runs to 15 residues. V was pared by 4 bases and J by 4 bases, with 19 bases between. The CDR3 loop is CAWKPARLVTYGYTF. Here the CDR3 DNA reads TGTGCCTGGAAACCGGCCCGTTTGGTAACCTATGGCTACACCTTC.

This clone was seen only a few times. CDR3 amino acids: CSVAPGLPNTEAFF. The CDR3 nucleotides read TGCAGCGTAGCCCCGGGACTGCCGAACACTGAAGCTTTCTTT. This rearrangement joins TRBV29-1 to TRBJ1-1; a weak D match, TRBD1 (5 bases). The germline V gene encodes CDR1 SQVTM and CDR2 ANQGSEA. The CDR3 spans 14 residues. Trimming shortened V by 6 bases and J by 1 base, and 15 bases separated the two germline ends.

This clone was seen more than once but under ten times. CDR3: CASSVVGGQKVDTQYF. As DNA, the CDR3 is TGTGCCAGCAGCGTAGTAGGGGGACAGAAGGTAGATACGCAGTATTTT. The V and J genes are TRBV9 and TRBJ2-3; 7 nucleotides agree with TRBD1. The CDR3 totals 16 residues. Germline V lookup: CDR1 SGDLS, CDR2 YYNGEE. V shed 0 bases and J 5 bases; nucleotides not matched to a gene: 9.